This T cell receptor beta chain was sequenced for a study of T cell responses to AZD1222 COVID-19 vaccine. Study findings and constraints: A rise in Spike-specific TCR breadth and depth followed two AZD1222 doses.

Data came from immunoSEQ multiplex PCR; TCRdb stores just in-frame clones and leaves some out. The table shows tens of thousands of clones, with 84% occurring only once. The CDR3 runs to 12 residues. The germline V gene has CDR1 LNHNV and CDR2 YYDKDF (reference sequence). Trimming took off 1 base at V and 8 bases at J, with 8 bases between the two ends. On this clone: The antigen is undetermined.

The chain recombines TRBV15 with TRBJ1-1; D is undetermined. This clonotype originated in an adult in good health. Source: peripheral blood, taken on day 0 of AZD1222 vaccination. The CDR3 loop reads CATSRVGREAFF. The CDR3 DNA is TGTGCCACCAGCAGAGTGGGAAGGGAAGCTTTCTTT.